This is a list of T cell receptor beta chains from one sample in a study of blood T cell repertoires in COVID-19. Only in-frame clones appear in the TCRdb table, and some are missing; sequencing was by immunoSEQ multiplex PCR. The sample shows 250,000 to 350,000 clones, roughly 90% of them seen only once. Sequenced: peripheral blood. The receptors stem from a man between 18 and 29 years old who had recovered from COVID-19. Both conserved end residues are part of each CDR3. Only part of the rows carry a size: once, few, many, or a class if the clone is expanded.

size: .; V: TRBV7-9; J: TRBJ2-5; CDR3: CASSDTGVAQYF
size: .; V: TRBV2; J: TRBJ1-1; CDR3: CASSDAPGLEAFF
size: .; V: TRBV6-5; J: TRBJ2-2; CDR3: CASIGPGVTGELFF
size: once; V: TRBV9; J: TRBJ1-2; CDR3: CASSPQGGNYGYTF
size: .; V: TRBV7-6; J: TRBJ2-5; CDR3: CASSLDPREPIQETQYF
size: .; V: TRBV19; J: TRBJ1-3; CDR3: CASSIRDSSGNTIYF
size: .; V: TRBV5-1; J: TRBJ2-2; CDR3: CASSLAASFGELFF
size: .; V: TRBV29-1; J: TRBJ1-4; CDR3: CSVAAGKNEKLFF
size: .; V: TRBV14; J: TRBJ2-7; CDR3: CASSQGRERGPHYEQYF
size: .; V: TRBV5-5; J: TRBJ2-7; CDR3: CASSLFLEYEQYF
size: .; V: TRBV5-6; J: TRBJ2-7; CDR3: CASRRRQAGVDEQYF
size: .; V: TRBV5-6; J: TRBJ2-1; CDR3: CASSYGTVRVNEQFF
size: .; V: TRBV20-1; J: TRBJ1-2; CDR3: CSASSGHQGTYGYTF
size: .; V: TRBV2; J: TRBJ2-7; CDR3: CASSDLVFEQYF
size: .; V: TRBV7-6; J: TRBJ2-7; CDR3: CASSVDEGSYEQYF
size: .; V: TRBV27; J: TRBJ2-7; CDR3: CASSPQGGSLLYEQYF
size: .; V: TRBV25-1; J: TRBJ2-2; CDR3: CASSEVGRGHTGELFF
size: .; V: TRBV5-5; J: TRBJ2-2; CDR3: CASSFGWTGELFF
size: .; V: TRBV9; J: TRBJ2-1; CDR3: CASTPTRISNEQFF
size: .; V: TRBV7-7; J: TRBJ1-2; CDR3: CASSFSTQGLGNYGYTF
size: once; V: TRBV6-5; J: TRBJ2-7; CDR3: CASAYLYEQYF
size: .; V: TRBV27; J: TRBJ1-2; CDR3: CASSPIPSGGWYGYTF
size: once; V: TRBV11-2; J: TRBJ1-3; CDR3: CASSFSGGNTIYF
size: .; V: TRBV6-1; J: TRBJ1-1; CDR3: CASSTGTGANTEAFF
size: .; V: TRBV5-4; J: TRBJ2-3; CDR3: CASSDRGGGDTQYF
size: .; V: TRBV3-1/TRBV3-2; J: TRBJ2-5; CDR3: CASSLGLAGVKETQYF
size: .; V: TRBV18; J: TRBJ1-1; CDR3: CASSPNRDSEAFF
size: .; V: TRBV4-1; J: TRBJ2-3; CDR3: CASSQRGTSTDTQYF
size: .; V: TRBV5-1; J: TRBJ1-2; CDR3: CASSHTDRDGYTF
size: .; V: TRBV15; J: TRBJ2-7; CDR3: CATSTTHTYEQYF
size: .; V: TRBV6-6; J: TRBJ1-6; CDR3: CASSQTGDNSPLHF
size: .; V: TRBV25-1; J: TRBJ2-7; CDR3: CASSDAGGTYEQYF
size: .; V: TRBV6-4; J: TRBJ2-1; CDR3: CASSAAQGIEQFF
size: .; V: TRBV5-5; J: TRBJ1-5; CDR3: CASSDGRGSNQPQHF
size: .; V: TRBV5-5; J: TRBJ2-7; CDR3: CASSRTGTSSFEQYF
size: .; V: TRBV4-1; J: TRBJ1-4; CDR3: CASSQAEGSTNEKLFF
size: .; V: TRBV27; J: TRBJ1-1; CDR3: CASSLKAINGNTEAFF
size: .; V: TRBV4-2; J: TRBJ2-7; CDR3: CASSQGGGPSYEQYF
size: .; V: TRBV7-6; J: TRBJ2-1; CDR3: CASSLVVGLAGGLSYNEQFF
size: .; V: TRBV10-3; J: TRBJ2-1; CDR3: CAISESGGAYNEQFF
size: .; V: TRBV24-1; J: TRBJ2-1; CDR3: CATSDSWTSGRTNEQFF
size: once; V: TRBV19; J: TRBJ1-2; CDR3: CASSIGDSYGYTF
size: .; V: TRBV5-4; J: TRBJ2-2; CDR3: CASSLDSKTGELFF
size: .; V: TRBV10-2; J: TRBJ2-5; CDR3: CASSGVWRGTGRETQYF
size: .; V: TRBV6-5; J: TRBJ1-2; CDR3: CASRLTQGASYTF
size: .; V: TRBV24-1; J: TRBJ2-1; CDR3: CATSDSGASGGAFSYNEQFF
size: once; V: TRBV5-1; J: TRBJ2-3; CDR3: CASSEGSSTDTQYF
size: .; V: TRBV18; J: TRBJ1-3; CDR3: CASSFNRAQNGNTIYF
size: .; V: TRBV9; J: TRBJ2-1; CDR3: CASSVPRDSSYNEQFF
size: .; V: TRBV5-1; J: TRBJ1-4; CDR3: CASSLVGGPGEKLFF
size: .; V: TRBV30; J: TRBJ1-2; CDR3: CAWSVRTGSYGYTF
size: .; V: TRBV5-6; J: TRBJ1-1; CDR3: CASSLGGSPEAFF
size: .; V: TRBV7-3; J: TRBJ2-3; CDR3: CASSLGRNTDTQYF
size: .; V: TRBV3-1/TRBV3-2; J: TRBJ1-5; CDR3: CASSQVDSPQGDQPQHF
size: .; V: TRBV6-4; J: TRBJ1-1; CDR3: CASSRARGTEAFF
size: .; V: TRBV11-2; J: TRBJ1-5; CDR3: CASSSGWSGQPQHF